The 13 T cell receptor beta chains below come from one sample, sequenced in a study of blood T cell repertoires in COVID-19. The assay was immunoSEQ multiplex PCR, and TCRdb's table has in-frame clones only and misses some. The repertoire consists of 250,000 or so clones, with 80% to 85% occurring once and the leading ten covering 3.4%. The specimen was PBMCs or T cells enriched from blood (not recorded which). These TCRs come from a man in his fifties who had recovered from COVID-19.

The chain uses TRBV7-2 and TRBJ1-4, with D uncertain. The CDR3 extends over 14 amino acids. Germline assignment: CDR1 SGHTA and CDR2 FQGNSA. V was pared by 4 bases and J by 9 bases, with 15 bases between. In DNA, the CDR3 is TGTGCCAGCAGCTCCCCCCGTCTCGTAAAAAAACTGTTTTTT. It codes for CASSSPRLVKKLFF.

The gene calls are TRBV11-2 and TRBJ1-4, with D possibly matching TRBD1 (6 bases). CDR1 and CDR2 from the germline V gene are SGHAT and FQNNGV. CDR3 length equals 15 residues. V was shortened by 4 bases and J by 4 bases, with 13 bases between the two germline ends. Here the CDR3 DNA reads TGTGCCAGCAGCTCTCCACAGGGCTATAATGAAAAACTGTTTTTT. Translated: CASSSPQGYNEKLFF.

This clone was seen just once. The CDR3 loop reads CAWSLPGLGAFF. The DNA of the CDR3 is TGTGCCTGGAGTCTACCTGGGCTGGGAGCTTTCTTT. V gene TRBV30 combines with J gene TRBJ1-1; D gene unclear. Germline CDR1 is GTSNPN and CDR2 is SVGIG (reference sequence). This CDR3 region has 12 residues. The V and J ends lost 2 bases and 10 bases respectively, with 14 bases between them.

The chain is built from TRBV18 and TRBJ1-5; weak D call: TRBD1 (5 bases). Deletions cut 5 bases from V and 0 bases from J, with 11 bases between. Germline values: CDR1 KGHSH, CDR2 LQKENI. The CDR3 length is 15 residues. This chain's CDR3 is CASSEGASSNQPQHF. As DNA, the CDR3 is TGTGCCAGCTCAGAAGGGGCTAGTAGCAATCAGCCCCAGCATTTT.

The chain joins TRBV7-2 to TRBJ1-6, with a weak D call TRBD1 (6 bases). V dropped 1 base and J dropped 5 bases, with 6 bases sitting between them. In germline, CDR1 is SGHTA, CDR2 FQGNSA. The CDR3 runs 14 residues. In DNA form, the CDR3 reads TGTGCCAGCAGCTTAGGGACAGATAATTCACCCCTCCACTTT. Translating it yields CASSLGTDNSPLHF.

The chain has TRBV9 and TRBJ2-2; D gene uncertain. Trimming left V 2 bases short and J 4 bases short, with 15 bases between. CDR1 SGDLS and CDR2 YYNGEE come from the germline V gene. This CDR3 region has 16 residues. The DNA for the CDR3 is TGTGCCAGCAGCGTTGGCGGCCTGCGTGTCACCGGGGAGCTGTTTTTT. Amino acids: CASSVGGLRVTGELFF.

The rearrangement uses TRBV10-2 and TRBJ2-5, with 11 positions matching TRBD2. This CDR3 comprises 18 residues. Germline V gives CDR1 WSHSY, CDR2 SAAADI. The junction had 11 bases not matched to a gene; V was cut back by 0 bases and J by 5 bases. The CDR3 DNA follows: TGCGCCAGCAGTGAGTCAGCGCTAGCGGGAGGCCCCCAGGAGACCCAGTACTTC. This gives the protein CASSESALAGGPQETQYF.

This clone was detected a few times. This chain uses TRBV5-1 with TRBJ1-1; D may be TRBD1 (5 bases). Between the trimmed V and J ends, which lost 3 bases and 1 base, there was a span of 16 bases. The CDR3 covers 16 residues. Germline V gene sequence: CDR1 SGHRS, CDR2 YFSETQ. CDR3 nucleotides: TGCGCCAGCAGCTCCTCTGGCCAGGGCTCGAACACTGAAGCTTTCTTT. Residues: CASSSSGQGSNTEAFF.

A few counts support this clone. The rearrangement uses TRBV19 and TRBJ1-4; D unresolved. Trimming took off 10 bases at V and 7 bases at J, with 16 bases between the two ends. The germline V gene encodes CDR1 LNHDA and CDR2 SQIVND (reference sequence). The CDR3 extends over 13 amino acids. CDR3 sequence (DNA): TGTGCCACCCGGAGGTTTCAAGGTGAAAAACTGTTTTTT. Protein: CATRRFQGEKLFF.

The chain combines TRBV7-6 with TRBJ2-7; TRBD1 agrees at 7 bases. Looked up from germline, CDR1 is SGHVS and CDR2 is FNYEAQ. The CDR3 totals 15 residues. J gave up 2 bases and V 5 bases, and 9 bases lay outside the gene matches. The CDR3 loop is CASSVTGTATYEQYF. In DNA form, the CDR3 reads TGTGCCAGCAGCGTAACCGGGACAGCGACCTACGAGCAGTACTTC.

V is TRBV2 and J is TRBJ2-3; the D gene is possibly TRBD2 (6 bases). Germline CDR1 and CDR2: SNHLY and FYNNEI. This CDR3 has 15 amino acids. V lost 3 bases and J 0 bases, leaving 10 bases between the germline ends. The CDR3 nucleotides read TGTGCCAGCAGTGAGGGGGACTCTAGCACAGATACGCAGTATTTT. Protein product: CASSEGDSSTDTQYF.

The chain uses TRBV7-9 and TRBJ1-3; D is possibly TRBD1 (6 bases). Germline V gene lookup returns CDR1 SEHNR and CDR2 FQNEAQ (reference sequence). Trimming cost V 5 bases and J 2 bases, with 16 bases left between them. This CDR3 comprises 16 residues. The CDR3 sequence is CASSVTRTGTGNTIYF. The CDR3 nucleotides are TGTGCCAGCAGCGTTACAAGAACAGGGACTGGAAACACCATATATTTT.

The chain links TRBV5-6 to TRBJ1-4, with unresolved D. V gave up 4 bases and J gave up 6 bases, with 16 bases separating them. Germline-derived CDR1 and CDR2 are SGHDT and YYEEEE. This CDR3 has 15 residues. Here the CDR3 reads CASSGRKTRDEKLFF. CDR3 in DNA: TGTGCCAGCAGCGGTCGTAAAACTCGTGATGAAAAACTGTTTTTT.